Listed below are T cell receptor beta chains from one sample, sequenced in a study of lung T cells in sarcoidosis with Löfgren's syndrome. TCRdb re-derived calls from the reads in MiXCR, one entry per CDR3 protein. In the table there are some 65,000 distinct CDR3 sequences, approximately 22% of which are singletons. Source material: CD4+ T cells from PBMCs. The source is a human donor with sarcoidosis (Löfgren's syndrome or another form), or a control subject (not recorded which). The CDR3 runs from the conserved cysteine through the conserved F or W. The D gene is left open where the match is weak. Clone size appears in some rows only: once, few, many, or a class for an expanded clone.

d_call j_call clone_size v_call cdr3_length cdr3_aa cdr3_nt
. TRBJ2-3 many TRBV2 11 CASSRLDTQYF TGTGCCAGCAGTCGGTTAGATACGCAGTATTTT
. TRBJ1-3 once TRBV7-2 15 CASSLGVAGRDTIYF TGTGCCAGCAGCTTAGGAGTGGCAGGGAGAGACACCATATATTTT
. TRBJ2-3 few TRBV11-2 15 CASSLSGSNTDTQYF TGTGCCAGCAGCTTGTCCGGGTCCAACACAGATACGCAGTATTTT
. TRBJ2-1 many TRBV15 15 CATSRDPARAGEQFF TGTGCCACCAGCAGAGATCCCGCAAGGGCGGGTGAGCAGTTCTTC
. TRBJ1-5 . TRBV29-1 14 CSAMGGWDNQPQHF TGCAGCGCCATGGGAGGGTGGGACAATCAGCCCCAGCATTTT
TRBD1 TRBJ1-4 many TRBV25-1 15 CASSELTGVGEKLFF TGTGCCAGCAGTGAATTGACAGGGGTGGGTGAAAAACTGTTTTTT
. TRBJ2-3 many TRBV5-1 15 CASSLADLFGDTQYF TGCGCCAGCAGCTTGGCCGACTTATTCGGAGATACGCAGTATTTT
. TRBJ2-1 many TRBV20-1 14 CSAGTGLINNEQFF TGCAGTGCTGGAACGGGACTTATCAACAATGAGCAGTTCTTC
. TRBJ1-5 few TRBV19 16 CASRSDPGHQNQPQHF TGTGCCAGTAGATCAGATCCGGGACACCAAAATCAGCCCCAGCATTTT
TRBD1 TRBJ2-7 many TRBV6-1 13 CASTGQGAIEQYF TGTGCCAGCACGGGACAGGGGGCTATAGAGCAGTACTTC
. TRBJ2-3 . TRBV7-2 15 CASSGISPSTDTQYF TGTGCCAGCAGCGGAATATCCCCTAGCACAGATACGCAGTATTTT
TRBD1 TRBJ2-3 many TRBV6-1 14 CASMGQGNADTQYF TGTGCCAGCATGGGACAGGGGAACGCAGATACGCAGTATTTT
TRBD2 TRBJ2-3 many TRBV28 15 CASSLIAGGADTQYF TGTGCCAGCAGTCTCATAGCGGGGGGCGCAGATACGCAGTATTTT
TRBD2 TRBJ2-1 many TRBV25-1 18 CASSVGSGSRRSYNEQFF TGTGCCAGCAGTGTGGGTAGCGGGAGCCGCCGCTCCTACAATGAGCAGTTCTTC
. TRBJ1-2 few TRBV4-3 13 CASSQGYANGYTF TGCGCCAGCAGCCAAGGGTACGCAAATGGCTACACCTTC
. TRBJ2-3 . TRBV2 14 CASRTRISTDTQYF TGTGCCAGCAGGACCAGGATTAGCACAGATACGCAGTATTTT
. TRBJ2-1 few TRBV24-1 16 CATMSNLRGSYNEQFF TGTGCCACCATGAGTAACCTACGGGGTTCCTACAATGAGCAGTTCTTC
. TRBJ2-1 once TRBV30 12 CTWKWEFDEQFF TGTACCTGGAAATGGGAGTTCGATGAGCAGTTCTTC
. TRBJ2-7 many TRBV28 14 CASSLKGQPYEQYF TGTGCCAGCAGTCTAAAAGGACAGCCCTACGAGCAGTACTTC
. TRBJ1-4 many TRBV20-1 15 CSAMPSVGSNEKLFF TGCAGTGCTATGCCCTCCGTCGGATCTAATGAAAAACTGTTTTTT
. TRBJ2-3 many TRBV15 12 CATSRGADTQYF TGTGCCACCAGCAGAGGAGCAGATACGCAGTATTTT
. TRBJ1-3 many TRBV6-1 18 CASSSPPRAGLSGNTIYF TGTGCCAGCAGTTCCCCCCCTCGCGCCGGGCTCTCTGGAAACACCATATATTTT
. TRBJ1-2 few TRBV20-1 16 CSGVIVREGINYGYTF TGCAGTGGGGTGATTGTCAGGGAGGGGATTAACTATGGCTACACCTTC
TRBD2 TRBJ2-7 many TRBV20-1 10 CSAGSQGRDF TGCAGTGCTGGCTCCCAAGGGAGGGACTTC
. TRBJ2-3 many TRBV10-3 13 CAISTQGADTQYF TGTGCCATCAGTACACAGGGAGCAGATACGCAGTATTTT
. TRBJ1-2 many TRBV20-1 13 CSASGTGSYGYTF TGCAGTGCTAGCGGGACGGGAAGCTATGGCTACACCTTC
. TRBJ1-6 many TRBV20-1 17 CSARVGASSSYNSPLHF TGCAGTGCTAGAGTAGGGGCCTCGAGCTCCTATAATTCACCCCTCCACTTT
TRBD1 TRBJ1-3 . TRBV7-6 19 CASSLFPPGQTNSGNTIYF TGTGCCAGCAGCTTATTCCCCCCGGGACAGACCAACTCTGGAAACACCATATATTTT
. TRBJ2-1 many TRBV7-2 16 CASSLPGADSYNEQFF TGTGCCAGCAGCTTGCCTGGAGCGGATTCCTACAATGAGCAGTTCTTC
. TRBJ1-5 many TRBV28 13 CASRVTYNQPQHF TGTGCCAGCCGCGTGACCTACAATCAGCCCCAGCATTTT
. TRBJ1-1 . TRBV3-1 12 CASSHEKAEAFF TGTGCCAGCAGCCATGAGAAGGCCGAAGCTTTCTTT
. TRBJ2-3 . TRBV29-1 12 CSVEDSTDTQYF TGCAGCGTGGAGGACAGCACAGATACGCAGTATTTT
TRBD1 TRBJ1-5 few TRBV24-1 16 CATSDGTGDSNQPQHF TGTGCCACCAGTGATGGGACAGGAGATAGCAATCAGCCCCAGCATTTT
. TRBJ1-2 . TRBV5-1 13 CASSLVADYSYTF TGCGCCAGCAGCTTGGTGGCAGACTATAGCTACACCTTC
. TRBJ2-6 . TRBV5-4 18 CASSPTASGKGGANVLTF TGTGCCAGCAGCCCAACGGCGTCAGGGAAAGGTGGGGCCAACGTCCTGACTTTC
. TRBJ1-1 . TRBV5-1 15 CASSPGPNLNTEAFF TGCGCCAGCAGCCCGGGGCCGAACTTGAACACTGAAGCTTTCTTT
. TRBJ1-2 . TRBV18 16 CASSPIQGQRNYGYTF TGTGCCAGCTCACCCATACAAGGACAGAGGAACTATGGCTACACCTTC
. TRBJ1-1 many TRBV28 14 CASIYQGVNTEAFF TGTGCCAGCATCTATCAGGGAGTGAACACTGAAGCTTTCTTT
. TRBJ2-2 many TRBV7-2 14 CASSWVEATGELFF TGTGCCAGCAGCTGGGTAGAGGCCACCGGGGAGCTGTTTTTT
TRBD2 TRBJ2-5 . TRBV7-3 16 CASSLLGLAGTETQYF TGTGCCAGCAGTTTACTCGGACTAGCGGGAACGGAGACCCAGTACTTC
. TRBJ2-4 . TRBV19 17 CASSMIFDGVAKNIQYF TGTGCCAGTAGTATGATTTTTGACGGAGTAGCCAAAAACATTCAGTACTTC
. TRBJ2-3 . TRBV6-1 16 CASRIHREGFSDTQYF TGTGCCAGCAGAATCCATCGGGAAGGGTTTTCAGATACGCAGTATTTT
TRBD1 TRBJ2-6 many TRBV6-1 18 CASRPTGGLTSGANVLTF TGTGCCAGCAGGCCCACAGGGGGTCTTACCTCTGGGGCCAACGTCCTGACTTTC
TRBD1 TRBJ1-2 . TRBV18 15 CASSPGPGGFYGYTF TGTGCCAGCTCACCCGGACCAGGGGGTTTCTATGGCTACACCTTC
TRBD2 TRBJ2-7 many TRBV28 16 CASSPTSGRTWGEQYF TGTGCCAGCAGTCCGACTAGCGGGAGGACCTGGGGCGAGCAGTACTTC
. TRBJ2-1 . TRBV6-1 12 CASGGEYNEQFF TGTGCCAGCGGGGGAGAATACAATGAGCAGTTCTTC
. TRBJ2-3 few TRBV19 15 CASSMTASSTDTQYF TGTGCCAGTAGTATGACAGCCTCTAGCACAGATACGCAGTATTTT